This T cell receptor (beta chain) was sequenced in a study of PD-L1 blockade in urothelial cancer (dated by TCRdb to 2017 to 2019). About the full investigation: Therapy was started in the mid-2010s for all patients, and atezolizumab 1,200 mg was administered intravenously every 3 weeks. About nine tenths of the roughly 29 patients were identified as males with urothelial cancer of bladder origin, and a prior smoking history was reported by 18 of 29 patients. Patients had an ECOG performance status of 0 or 1 and had received between 0 and 3 prior chemotherapy regimens. Blood samples were analyzed at two time points: 3 weeks after treatment start (second dose) and 6 weeks after treatment start. Blood samples gave a median of about 140,000 T cells and tens of thousands of unique TCRs, with a median clonality of 0.080. The study, an exploratory multi-omic analysis, examined somatic, immune and clinical correlates of response to PD-L1 blockade with atezolizumab in urothelial cancer. Pretreatment tumor samples, along with matched peripheral blood serially collected before and after atezolizumab treatment, were subjected to TCR sequencing. Progression-free survival longer than 6 months counted as durable clinical benefit, and TCR features were additionally tested against both progression-free and overall survival. In the same patients, pretreatment tumors underwent whole exome sequencing and RNA sequencing in addition to TCR sequencing. Durable clinical benefit was achieved by nine patients and was not achieved by 20 patients. Pretreatment blood TCR-seq was available for fewer than 30 patients, at least one posttreatment blood collection was obtained for around 25 patients, and tumor TCR-seq was available for around 25 patients.

The germline V gene (reference sequence) yields MNHEY for CDR1 and SMNVEV for CDR2. Trimming takes 6 bases off V and 4 bases off J; junction bases not matched to a gene: 7. The CDR3 has 14 amino acids, counting the end cysteine and phenylalanine. Only the CDR3 region is kept as DNA, spanning 42 bases read in frame from base 1. Each PCR received spiked-in synthetic TCR analog templates so that absolute template abundance could be estimated from read counts. The immunoSEQ assay used bias-controlled V and J gene primers to amplify TCRbeta CDR3 regions from genomic DNA. Rearranged TCRbeta segments were sequenced at approximately 20X coverage. Regarding the original processing steps: Sequencing errors were corrected by clustering and CDR3s were annotated against IMGT to assign V, D and J genes. Only productive TCRbeta rearrangements were used in downstream analyses, excluding out-of-frame or stop-codon sequences. To compute clonality, Shannon entropy was normalized by the log of the number of unique productive sequences and then subtracted from one. Clones differing between time points or between blood and tumor were identified by Fisher's exact test with Benjamini-Hochberg correction at adjusted p below 0.01. Drawn from immuneACCESS, this table holds only the in-frame rearrangements with V and J called that TCRdb kept. Clones are partly lost; checked studies trace under half to an unresolved V gene and leave the rest unexplained. V and J calls and clone size are given by that table; D and trimming were obtained from the DNA. This sample holds about 36,000 clones; roughly 82% were observed only once. The ten largest account for roughly a tenth of the sample.

Per the publication, the time point label means: peripheral blood 6 weeks after treatment start. A cohort of around 29 patients with locally advanced or metastatic urothelial carcinoma, treated at Memorial Sloan Kettering on a trial protocol, was included. Peripheral blood mononuclear cells were collected pretreatment and during treatment, with between 1 and 8 total time points per patient. The Qiagen DNeasy Blood extraction kit was used to purify genomic DNA from total PBMCs and tumor samples. PBMCs were collected pretreatment and during treatment, and were isolated and stored as previously described. On this clone: The specificity of this receptor is unknown. No base-level quality is on record; no much larger clone is a single base apart.

The study at large found these results: Among patients with durable benefit, tumor-associated TCR clones showed greater expansion in peripheral blood 3 weeks after treatment started (n = 22, p = 0.022). Because the sample size was small (n ≈ 27) and many of the analyses were exploratory, the results are meant to be hypothesis-generating. A pretreatment peripheral blood TCR clonality below the median was linked to improved progression-free and overall survival.

The input for sequencing was PBMCs, taken around atezolizumab (anti-PD-L1) treatment. This clonotype originated in a man in his forties or fifties with urothelial cancer. Recombination linked TRBV27 to TRBJ2-7; TRBD1 matches 9 bases in the middle. The DNA reads as follows: TGTGCCAGCAGCCTGACAGGGGGTAGGTACGAGCAGTACTTC. Its coded protein is CASSLTGGRYEQYF.